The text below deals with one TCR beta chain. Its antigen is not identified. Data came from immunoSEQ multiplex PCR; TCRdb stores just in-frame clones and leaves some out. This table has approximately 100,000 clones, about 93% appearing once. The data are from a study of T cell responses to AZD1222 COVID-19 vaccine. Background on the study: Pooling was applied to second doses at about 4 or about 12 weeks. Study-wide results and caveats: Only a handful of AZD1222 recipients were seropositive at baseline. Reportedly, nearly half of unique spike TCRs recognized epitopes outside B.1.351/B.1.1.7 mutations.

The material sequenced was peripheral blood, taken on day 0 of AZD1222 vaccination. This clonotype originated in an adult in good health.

CDR3 protein: CASGLGDPNTEAFF. In DNA form, the CDR3 reads TGTGCTAGTGGTTTGGGGGACCCGAACACTGAAGCTTTCTTT. V usage is TRBV12-5 and J usage is TRBJ1-1; perhaps TRBD1 as D (5 bases). This CDR3 region has 14 residues. Germline values: CDR1 LGHNT, CDR2 FRNRAP. V shed 1 base and J shed 1 base, with 7 bases lying between them.